These T cell receptor beta chains were read from a single sample in a study of blood T cell repertoires in COVID-19. Assay used: immunoSEQ multiplex PCR; TCRdb lists only in-frame clones, some missing. In the table there are about 150,000 clones, 70% to 80% of which are singletons. The sample was peripheral blood. These receptors were obtained from a woman aged 70-85 years with COVID-19, enrolled during active disease. CDR3s include the opening cysteine and the closing phenylalanine or tryptophan. A D gene is named only where the DNA matches it firmly. Expanded clones get a size class; other rows say once, few or many, or leave the size out.

J gene | V gene | clone size | D gene | CDR3 DNA | CDR3 protein
TRBJ2-5 | TRBV2 | NA | NA | TGTGCCAGCGGCCAGGAAGAGACCCAGTACTTC | CASGQEETQYF
TRBJ2-1 | TRBV27 | NA | NA | TGTGCCAGCAGTTTATGGGGGGGCGTCTACAATGAGCAGTTCTTC | CASSLWGGVYNEQFF
TRBJ2-7 | TRBV9 | few | TRBD2 | TGTGCCAGCAGCCCCGGGACTATTCGGGCCTACGAGCAGTACTTC | CASSPGTIRAYEQYF
TRBJ2-7 | TRBV6-5 | NA | NA | TGTGCCACCCAAGGGAGCCCTCGGGAGCAGTACTTC | CATQGSPREQYF
TRBJ1-1 | TRBV30 | few | TRBD1 | TGTGCCAGAAACAGGGGGCTGGGCGCTGAAGCTTTCTTT | CARNRGLGAEAFF
TRBJ2-5 | TRBV2 | few | TRBD1 | TGTGCCAGTCGACAGGGGACGGGAGAGACCCAGTACTTC | CASRQGTGETQYF
TRBJ1-1 | TRBV11-2 | few | NA | TGTGCCAGCAGCATCATTCCGGGGGGACGGAACACTGAAGCTTTCTTT | CASSIIPGGRNTEAFF
TRBJ2-5 | TRBV5-1 | once | NA | TGCGCCAGCAGCTTGGGTCCAGGGGCGACCCAAGAGACCCAGTACTTC | CASSLGPGATQETQYF
TRBJ1-1 | TRBV3-1/TRBV3-2 | NA | NA | TGTGCCAGCAGCCCCGCCTCCACTTTCGCGGTGAGCTCCTTT | CASSPASTFAVSSF
TRBJ1-5 | TRBV5-5 | NA | TRBD1 | TGTGCCAGCAGCATAACCGGGACAGGAGAAAATCAGCCCCAGCATTTT | CASSITGTGENQPQHF
TRBJ1-5 | TRBV7-2 | NA | NA | TGTGCCAGCAGCCCCCTGGGGGCAGCGTATAGCAATCAGCCCCAGCATTTT | CASSPLGAAYSNQPQHF
TRBJ1-2 | TRBV5-5 | NA | NA | TGTGCCAGCAGCTTGGTGGCCAGATCTAACTATGGCTACACCTTC | CASSLVARSNYGYTF
TRBJ1-3 | TRBV25-1 | NA | TRBD1 | TGTGCCAGCAGTATACAGGGGACAGGAAACACCATATATTTT | CASSIQGTGNTIYF
TRBJ2-5 | TRBV9 | NA | TRBD2 | TGTGCCAGCTCCCGGGGGGGGGAGACCCAGTACTTC | CASSRGGETQYF
TRBJ1-4 | TRBV5-1 | NA | NA | TGCGCCAGCAGCTTGTCAGGGCCAGAGAAGGAAAAACTGTTTTTT | CASSLSGPEKEKLFF
TRBJ2-5 | TRBV6-1 | NA | NA | TGTGCCAGCAGTGATTGGGGACAAACCCAAGAGACCCAGTACTTC | CASSDWGQTQETQYF